This passage covers 24 T cell receptor beta chains from one sample sequenced in a study of blood T cell repertoires in COVID-19. The data were produced by immunoSEQ multiplex PCR, yet TCRdb's version contains in-frame clones alone and is incomplete. The data hold over 100,000 clones, with more than 85% observed a single time. Sequencing used peripheral blood. These receptors were obtained from a man in his fifties with active or convalescent COVID-19.

The chain couples TRBV10-3 to TRBJ2-5, with a possible D match to TRBD1 (5 bases). The CDR3 loop spans 15 amino acids. Looked up from germline, CDR1 is ENHRY and CDR2 is SYGVKD. Trimming stripped 6 bases from V and 1 base from J, with 15 bases between. This chain's CDR3 is CAIRGTGRGQETQYF. DNA of the CDR3: TGTGCCATCAGAGGCACAGGACGTGGCCAAGAGACCCAGTACTTC.

The V call is TRBV11-2, the J call TRBJ2-5, with 8 positions matching TRBD1. Germline V lookup: CDR1 SGHAT, CDR2 FQNNGV. V lost 5 bases and J lost 5; bases outside the gene matches: 4. The CDR3 has 13 residues. The chain's CDR3 is CASSKDRDETQYF. DNA of the CDR3: TGTGCCAGCAGCAAGGACAGGGACGAGACCCAGTACTTC.

This rearrangement joins TRBV5-6 to TRBJ1-6; TRBD1 aligns across 7 bases. The germline CDR1 and CDR2 sequences are SGHDT and YYEEEE. The CDR3 has 15 residues. The ends lost 4 bases at V and 5 bases at J; junction bases unmatched: 6. This CDR3 reads CASSLGQLNNSPLHF. The DNA of the CDR3 is TGTGCCAGCAGCCTGGGACAGCTGAATAATTCACCCCTCCACTTT.

The gene calls are TRBV28 and TRBJ1-4; no firm D call. Germline CDR1 MDHEN, CDR2 SYDVKM. CDR3 length: 14 residues. V was shortened by 6 bases and J by 0 bases, with 8 bases between the two germline ends. The CDR3 is CASRGEPTNEKLFF. The CDR3 DNA reads TGTGCCAGCAGGGGAGAACCAACTAATGAAAAACTGTTTTTT.

CDR3 sequence (DNA): TGTGCCAGCTGGGGCAGACGGAATTCACCCCTCCACTTT. This codes for CASWGRRNSPLHF. The V and J genes are TRBV28 and TRBJ1-6, with TRBD1 as a possible D gene (5 bases). V lost 8 bases and J 7 bases, leaving 12 bases between the germline ends. This CDR3 has 13 residues. Germline assignment: CDR1 MDHEN and CDR2 SYDVKM.

The rearrangement links TRBV6-1 to TRBJ2-7, with TRBD2 identical over 12 bases. Germline V gene data show CDR1 as MNHNS and CDR2 as SASEGT. The CDR3 loop spans 14 amino acids. With 6 bases clipped from V and 3 bases from J, the junction kept 3 bases outside the gene matches. The CDR3 reads CASSRLAGDYEQYF. CDR3 in DNA: TGTGCCAGCAGCCGACTAGCGGGGGACTACGAGCAGTACTTC.

V usage is TRBV7-2 and J usage is TRBJ2-2, with D maybe TRBD1 (6 bases). This CDR3 contains 14 residues. The V gene's germline CDR1 is SGHTA and CDR2 FQGNSA. Between the trimmed V and J ends, which lost 8 bases and 7 bases, there was a span of 17 bases. This CDR3 is CASPGASWDGELFF. DNA of the CDR3: TGTGCCAGCCCAGGGGCATCCTGGGACGGGGAGCTGTTTTTT.

On this clone itself: The same CDR3 can be traced to other DNA sequences in this sample. The genes are TRBV30 and TRBJ1-1; the match to TRBD1 covers 8 bases. The V gene end was trimmed by 3 bases and the J gene end by 4 bases; junction bases not matched to a gene: 4. This CDR3 region has 13 residues. Germline CDR1 GTSNPN, CDR2 SVGIG (reference sequence). The chain's CDR3 is CAWSRTGGTEAFF. Here the CDR3 DNA reads TGTGCCTGGAGCCGAACAGGGGGCACTGAAGCTTTCTTT.

The chain is built from TRBV5-8 and TRBJ1-6, with D possibly being TRBD1 (5 bases). Trimming shortened V by 5 bases and J by 6 bases, and 18 bases separated the two germline ends. There are 16 residues in the CDR3. CDR1 and CDR2 from the germline V gene are SGHTS and YDEGEE. The CDR3 bases are TGTGCCAGCAGACCCGGGACTCCTGCTTTTAATTCACCCCTCCACTTT. This sequence encodes CASRPGTPAFNSPLHF.

The chain joins TRBV2 to TRBJ2-2; 9 bases fit TRBD2. The CDR3 contains 15 residues. Germline V CDR1 and CDR2: SNHLY, FYNNEI. V shed 3 bases and J 7 bases; nucleotides not matched to a gene: 6. CDR3 DNA: TGTGCCAGCAGTGAGGATAGCGGGGGTGTCGGGGAGCTGTTTTTT. It specifies CASSEDSGGVGELFF. Variable domain in full (rest from reference TRBV2 and TRBJ2-2): EPEVTQTPSHQVTQMGQEVILRCVPISNHLYFYWYRQILGQKVEFLVSFYNNEISEKSEIFDDQFSVERPDGSNFTLKIRSTKLEDSAMYFCASSEDSGGVGELFFGEGSRLTVL.

This chain links TRBV6-6 with TRBJ1-5, with no clear D. Between the trimmed V and J ends, which lost 5 bases and 0 bases, there was a span of 14 bases. Germline CDR1 MNHNY, CDR2 SVGAGI (reference sequence). The CDR3 is 16 residues long. CDR3 protein: CASSPRRGFSNQPQHF. DNA for the CDR3: TGTGCCAGCAGTCCCCGGAGAGGGTTTAGCAATCAGCCCCAGCATTTT.

The chain is built from TRBV21-1 and TRBJ2-5; TRBD1, the D gene given by the table, was not confirmed from the DNA. TRBV21-1 is listed as a pseudogene. This CDR3 has 16 residues. CDR3 nucleotide sequence: TGTGCCAGCAGCAAGCCACAGGGGATTGTTGGGGAGACCCAGTACTTC. As protein: CASSKPQGIVGETQYF.

This rearrangement joins TRBV7-2 to TRBJ2-7; no definite D call. The V and J ends lost 1 base and 4 bases respectively, with 14 bases between them. This CDR3 has 15 residues. Germline V gives CDR1 SGHTA, CDR2 FQGNSA. CDR3 coding DNA: TGTGCCAGCAGCTTAGGACAAGAAGACCCTTACGAGCAGTACTTC. As protein: CASSLGQEDPYEQYF.

This chain links TRBV10-1 with TRBJ2-1, with 9 bases matching TRBD1. The CDR3 is 14 residues long. Germline trimming cut 6 bases from V and 9 bases from J; bases unmatched to any gene: 9. Germline assignment: CDR1 WNHNN and CDR2 SYGVQD (reference sequence). The CDR3 reads CASRPGQGFSEQFF. The DNA for the CDR3 is TGCGCCAGCAGACCGGGACAGGGTTTCAGTGAGCAGTTCTTC.

The chain carries TRBV7-2 and TRBJ2-1, with 12 bases matching TRBD2. The V segment lost 4 bases and the J segment 1 base; nucleotides outside the gene matches: 5. The CDR3 is made up of 17 amino acids. Germline V gene lookup returns CDR1 SGHTA and CDR2 FQGNSA. The chain's CDR3 is CASSSRGLAGSYNEQFF. The CDR3 bases are TGTGCCAGCAGCTCGCGCGGACTAGCGGGGTCCTACAATGAGCAGTTCTTC.

This rearrangement joins TRBV7-2 to TRBJ2-1; TRBD2 aligns across 7 bases. The CDR3 loop spans 12 amino acids. Germline CDR1 SGHTA, CDR2 FQGNSA. Trimming cost V 2 bases and J 11 bases; bases outside gene matches: 3. CDR3 DNA sequence: TGTGCCAGCAGCTTAATGACTAGCAAGCAGTTCTTC. It encodes CASSLMTSKQFF.

This chain joins TRBV5-1 and TRBJ2-3; TRBD1 is a possible D gene (6 bases). The CDR3 has 14 residues. V shed 6 bases and J shed 3 bases, with 14 bases lying between them. Germline V gene data show CDR1 as SGHRS and CDR2 as YFSETQ. For the CDR3, the DNA is TGCGCCAGCACCCCAGGGGATAGTACAGATACGCAGTATTTT. This gives the protein CASTPGDSTDTQYF.

The chain couples TRBV6-6 to TRBJ2-1, with 10 bases aligning to TRBD2. The V gene end was trimmed by 4 bases and the J gene end by 9 bases; junction bases not matched to a gene: 6. The CDR3 has 14 residues. Germline V CDR1 and CDR2: MNHNY, SVGAGI (reference sequence). The DNA for the CDR3 is TGTGCCAGCAGTTCCTCGGGACTAGCGACTGAGCAGTTCTTC. This codes for CASSSSGLATEQFF.

The rearrangement joins TRBV28 to TRBJ2-2; no reliable D call. CDR3 length equals 15 residues. CDR1 and CDR2 from the germline V gene are MDHEN and SYDVKM. The V end lost 6 bases, the J end lost 3 bases, and 14 bases lay between the germline ends. CDR3 protein: CASRSAGPDTGELFF. CDR3 nucleotide sequence: TGTGCCAGCAGGTCTGCTGGGCCCGACACCGGGGAGCTGTTTTTT.

This chain links TRBV18 with TRBJ1-3; TRBD1 agrees at 9 bases. The germline CDR1 and CDR2 sequences are KGHSH and LQKENI. V lost 0 bases and J lost 6; bases outside the gene matches: 9. The CDR3 has 17 amino acids. CDR3 residues: CASSPPSGQGSANTIYF. The CDR3 DNA reads as TGTGCCAGCTCACCACCCTCCGGACAGGGGAGCGCAAACACCATATATTTT.

This clone was counted once. The J gene is TRBJ2-1, the V gene TRBV6-5, with 8 bases fitting TRBD1. The ends lost 6 bases at V and 8 bases at J; junction bases unmatched: 12. Germline assignment: CDR1 MNHEY and CDR2 SVGAGI. The CDR3 contains 15 residues. CDR3 protein: CASRPRTGMRDEQFF. The CDR3 region has the DNA TGTGCCAGCAGACCGAGGACAGGGATGCGGGATGAGCAGTTCTTC.

The chain couples TRBV28 to TRBJ1-5; 10 bases are shared with TRBD1. The CDR3 is 16 residues long. J gave up 4 bases and V 4 bases, and 7 bases lay outside the gene matches. CDR1 is MDHEN, CDR2 SYDVKM, per germline. The CDR3 is CASSSARTGGNQPQHF. The CDR3 nucleotides are TGTGCCAGCAGTTCCGCCCGGACAGGGGGAAATCAGCCCCAGCATTTT.

The chain recombines TRBV19 with TRBJ1-1, with D unclear. V was pared by 5 bases and J by 0 bases, with 7 bases between. This CDR3 has 13 residues. The germline gives CDR1 LNHDA, CDR2 SQIVND (reference sequence). The CDR3 reads CASSPSLNTEAFF. The CDR3 nucleotides read TGTGCCAGTAGTCCTTCTTTGAACACTGAAGCTTTCTTT.

V usage is TRBV2 and J usage is TRBJ1-4, with 7 bases lining up with TRBD1. This CDR3 spans 13 amino acids. CDR1 and CDR2 from the germline V gene are SNHLY and FYNNEI. Trimming at V came to 6 bases and at J to 8 bases, leaving 6 bases not matched to a gene. In DNA, the CDR3 is TGTGCCAGCAGACAGGGACAGTTGGAAAAACTGTTTTTT. Protein product: CASRQGQLEKLFF.